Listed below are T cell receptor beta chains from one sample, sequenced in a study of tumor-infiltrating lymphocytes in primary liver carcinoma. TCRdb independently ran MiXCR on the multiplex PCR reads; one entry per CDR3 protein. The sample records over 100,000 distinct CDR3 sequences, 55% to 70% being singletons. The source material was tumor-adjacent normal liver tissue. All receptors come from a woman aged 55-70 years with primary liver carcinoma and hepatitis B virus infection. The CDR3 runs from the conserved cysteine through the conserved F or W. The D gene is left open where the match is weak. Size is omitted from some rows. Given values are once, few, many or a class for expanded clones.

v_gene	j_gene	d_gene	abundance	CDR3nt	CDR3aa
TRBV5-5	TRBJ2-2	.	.	TGTGCCAACAGCTTCGGACAACAGAACACCGGGGAGCTGTTTTTT	CANSFGQQNTGELFF
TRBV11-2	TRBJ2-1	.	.	TGTGCCATCAGCTTAGATCTGGCGGGTAGGGGCGATGAGCAGTTCTTC	CAISLDLAGRGDEQFF
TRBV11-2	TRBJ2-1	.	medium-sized	TGTGCCAGCAGCTTATGGGAGGATGAGCAGTTCTTC	CASSLWEDEQFF
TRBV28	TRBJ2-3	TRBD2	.	TGTGCCAGCACCCAAGCCGCTAGCGGGAGAAGGTCAGATACGCAGTATTTT	CASTQAASGRRSDTQYF
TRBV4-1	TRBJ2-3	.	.	TGTGCCAACAGCCTGGCCCAGCGCAACACAGATACGCAGTATTTT	CANSLAQRNTDTQYF
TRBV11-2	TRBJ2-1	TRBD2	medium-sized	TGTGCCAGCAGCTTCACTAGCGGAAGGTACAATGAGCAGTTCTTC	CASSFTSGRYNEQFF
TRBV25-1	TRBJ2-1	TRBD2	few	TGTGCCAGCTGTGTGGGGACTAGCGGGATTCGCAATGAGCAGTTCTTC	CASCVGTSGIRNEQFF
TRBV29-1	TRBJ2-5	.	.	TGCAGTGTGGCAGGGTTTGGAGAGACCCTGTACTTC	CSVAGFGETLYF
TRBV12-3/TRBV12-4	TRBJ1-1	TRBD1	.	TGCGCCAGCAGTCGAATATCAGGGGGTAACACTGAAGCTTTCTTT	CASSRISGGNTEAFF
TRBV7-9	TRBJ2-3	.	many	TGTGCCAGCAGCTTAGCGTCGCAGCCTACAGATACGCAGTATTTT	CASSLASQPTDTQYF
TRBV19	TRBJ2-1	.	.	TGTGCCAGAAACAAGGGAGGTGAGCAGTTCTTC	CARNKGGEQFF
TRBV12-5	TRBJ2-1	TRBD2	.	TGTGCTAGCGGTTTGTCAAACGGACTAGCGGTTAACTCCTACAATGAGCAGTTCTTC	CASGLSNGLAVNSYNEQFF
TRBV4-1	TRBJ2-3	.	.	TGCGCCGGCAGGGGGCGGGAGCCGGTTCCAGATACGCAGTATTTT	CAGRGREPVPDTQYF
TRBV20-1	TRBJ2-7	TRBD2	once	TGCAGTGTGGCTAGCGGGAGTAGCGAGCAGTACTTC	CSVASGSSEQYF
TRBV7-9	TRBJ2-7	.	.	TGTGCCAGCAACTTTTCTCCCTACGAGCAGTACTTC	CASNFSPYEQYF
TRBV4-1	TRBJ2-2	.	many	TGCGCCAGCAGCCAAGCGCGGCTGTTGAACACCGGGGAGCTGTTTTTT	CASSQARLLNTGELFF
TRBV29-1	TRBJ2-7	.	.	TGCAGGGTTGGTGGGAGGCCCTACTACGAGCAGTATTTC	CRVGGRPYYEQYF
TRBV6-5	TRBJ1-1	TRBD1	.	TGTGCCAGCAGTCACTCCGGGACAGAAGCTTCCTTT	CASSHSGTEASF